Presented here are 24 T cell receptor beta chains from one specimen sequenced in a study of T cell changes during pregnancy in multiple sclerosis. The protocol was immunoSEQ multiplex PCR, while the TCRdb copy is restricted to in-frame clones and leaves out a portion. The data contain some 70,000 clones, more than 80% of them singletons. The input for sequencing was peripheral blood, taken in the second trimester of pregnancy. The receptors were sampled from a female donor with multiple sclerosis, enrolled in a pregnancy study.

At least ten counts were recorded for this clone. The chain links TRBV5-6 to TRBJ1-3; D may be TRBD1 (5 bases). This CDR3 has 14 amino acids. Trimming stripped 4 bases from V and 0 bases from J, with 8 bases between. Per the germline V gene, CDR1 is SGHDT and CDR2 is YYEEEE. The CDR3 sequence: CASSPGGSGNTIYF. The CDR3 DNA reads as TGTGCCAGCAGCCCGGGGGGCTCTGGAAACACCATATATTTT.

The gene calls are TRBV19 and TRBJ2-5, with a possible D match to TRBD1 (5 bases). Germline CDR1 LNHDA, CDR2 SQIVND (reference sequence). Deletions cut 7 bases from V and 4 bases from J, with 13 bases between. This CDR3 spans 13 amino acids. CDR3 DNA: TGTGCCAGTATGGGGCAGGGTTCAGAGACCCAGTACTTC. As protein: CASMGQGSETQYF.

V is TRBV19 and J is TRBJ2-3; the D is unclear. Germline CDR1 reads LNHDA; CDR2 reads SQIVND (reference sequence). V dropped 4 bases and J dropped 2 bases, with 4 bases sitting between them. The CDR3 loop spans 12 amino acids. As DNA, the CDR3 is TGTGCCAGTAGTACCTACACAGATACGCAGTATTTT. Translated: CASSTYTDTQYF.

The chain recombines TRBV19 with TRBJ2-3; TRBD2 aligns across 8 bases. The CDR3 runs 15 residues. CDR1 and CDR2 (germline): LNHDA, SQIVND (reference sequence). The ends lost 3 bases at V and 2 bases at J; junction bases unmatched: 4. In nucleotides, the CDR3 is TGTGCCAGTAGTATTATACTAGCGGACACAGATACGCAGTATTTT. The encoded protein is CASSIILADTDTQYF.

The chain recombines TRBV19 with TRBJ1-2, with TRBD1 matching over 7 bases. Germline V gene lookup returns CDR1 LNHDA and CDR2 SQIVND (reference sequence). The CDR3 runs to 15 residues. With 1 base clipped from V and 2 bases from J, the junction kept 4 bases outside the gene matches. The CDR3 protein is CASSIGDSKNYGYTF. The CDR3 DNA sequence: TGTGCCAGTAGTATAGGGGACAGTAAGAACTATGGCTACACCTTC.

V gene TRBV11-2 combines with J gene TRBJ2-7; D not resolved. Looked up from germline, CDR1 is SGHAT and CDR2 is FQNNGV. The CDR3 totals 11 residues. Between the trimmed V and J ends, which lost 9 bases and 12 bases, there was a span of 18 bases. The CDR3 loop is CASGLWVPSYF. The CDR3 DNA reads as TGTGCCAGTGGGCTCTGGGTCCCCTCGTACTTC.

V usage is TRBV6-6 and J usage is TRBJ2-3; D possibly corresponds to TRBD1 (6 bases). V lost 6 bases, J lost 4 bases, and 8 bases lay in between. Germline V lookup: CDR1 MNHNY, CDR2 SVGAGI (reference sequence). The CDR3 has 12 residues. DNA for the CDR3: TGTGCCAGCAGGTCAGGGGCAGATACGCAGTATTTT. Translating it yields CASRSGADTQYF.

This clone has just one count. The chain employs TRBV9 and TRBJ2-3, with 8 bases fitting TRBD2. J was trimmed by 3 bases and V by 4 bases; bases with no gene match: 19. This CDR3 comprises 19 residues. Germline lookup yields CDR1 SGDLS and CDR2 YYNGEE. The DNA for the CDR3 is TGTGCCAGCAGCCCACCGTACGGGGGGGTGGAGGGGGGAACAGATACGCAGTATTTT. Translation gives CASSPPYGGVEGGTDTQYF.

The chain recombines TRBV19 with TRBJ2-1; TRBD2 might be the D (7 bases). With 0 bases removed from V and 7 bases from J, the gap between germline ends came to 13 bases. From germline, CDR1 is LNHDA and CDR2 SQIVND (reference sequence). This CDR3 is 15 amino acids long. The CDR3, as DNA: TGTGCCAGTAGTATAGATCCGGGGGGCTTGAATGAGCAGTTCTTC. It specifies CASSIDPGGLNEQFF. Combining the CDR3 with reference TRBV19 and TRBJ2-1 gives the whole variable domain DGGITQSPKYLFRKEGQNVTLSCEQNLNHDAMYWYRQDPGQGLRLIYYSQIVNDFQKGDIAEGYSVSREKKESFPLTVTSAQKNPTAFYLCASSIDPGGLNEQFFGPGTRLTVL.

The chain joins TRBV27 to TRBJ2-7, with D unresolved. The length of the CDR3 is 15 residues. Trimming cost V 8 bases and J 3 bases, with 20 bases left between them. CDR1 is MNHEY, CDR2 SMNVEV, per germline (reference sequence). The CDR3 sequence is CASRLGWSSNYEQYF. The CDR3 coding sequence is TGTGCCAGCCGCCTCGGTTGGAGCAGTAACTACGAGCAGTACTTC.

The chain recombines TRBV13 with TRBJ2-5; 9 positions agree with TRBD2. CDR3 length equals 15 residues. V was pared by 4 bases and J by 2 bases, with 5 bases of the junction left unmatched. Germline V lookup: CDR1 PRHDT, CDR2 FYEKMQ (reference sequence). CDR3: CASSSIAGEQETQYF. In nucleotides, the CDR3 is TGTGCCAGCAGCTCTATAGCGGGGGAACAAGAGACCCAGTACTTC.

The rearrangement joins TRBV27 to TRBJ2-1; TRBD2 matches 11 bases. From germline, CDR1 is MNHEY and CDR2 SMNVEV (reference sequence). The CDR3 sequence is 17 residues long. V lost 0 bases, J lost 7 bases, and 8 bases stayed unmatched. Here the CDR3 reads CASSLSLGLAGANEQFF. The CDR3 DNA is TGTGCCAGCAGTTTATCGCTAGGACTAGCGGGTGCTAATGAGCAGTTCTTC.

This clone appeared a single time. The chain joins TRBV13 to TRBJ2-5; 7 bases agree with TRBD1. The ends lost 3 bases at V and 3 bases at J; junction bases unmatched: 4. CDR3 length: 14 amino acids. Germline CDR1 is PRHDT and CDR2 is FYEKMQ (reference sequence). This chain's CDR3 is CASSLTGRKETQYF. The DNA of the CDR3 is TGTGCCAGCAGCTTGACAGGGCGGAAAGAGACCCAGTACTTC.

V and J are TRBV14 and TRBJ2-5, with D perhaps matching TRBD2 (8 bases). The CDR3 spans 17 residues. Per germline, CDR1 SGHDN and CDR2 FVKESK. Trimming left V 4 bases short and J 1 base short, with 19 bases between. CDR3 loop: CASSPRGRGGIQETQYF. CDR3 nucleotides: TGTGCCAGCAGCCCGAGGGGGCGCGGGGGGATCCAAGAGACCCAGTACTTC. The whole variable domain, remainder taken from reference TRBV14 and TRBJ2-5, is EAGVTQFPSHSVIEKGQTVTLRCDPISGHDNLYWYRRVMGKEIKFLLHFVKESKQDESGMPNNRFLAERTGGTYSTLKVQPAELEDSGVYFCASSPRGRGGIQETQYFGPGTRLLVL.

The CDR3 sequence is CASSLYRAAPYEQYF. In nucleotides, the CDR3 is TGTGCCAGCAGTTTGTACAGGGCTGCCCCCTACGAGCAGTACTTC. V gene TRBV27 combines with J gene TRBJ2-7; TRBD1 might be the D (6 bases). The germline V gene encodes CDR1 MNHEY and CDR2 SMNVEV (reference sequence). The ends were cut back, 3 bases at V and 2 bases at J, with 14 bases in the middle. The CDR3 runs to 15 residues.

The J gene is TRBJ1-2, the V gene TRBV6-5, with a weak D call TRBD1 (6 bases). This CDR3 comprises 15 residues. Trimming shortened V by 2 bases and J by 6 bases, and 16 bases separated the two germline ends. Germline V gene data show CDR1 as MNHEY and CDR2 as SVGAGI. The CDR3 coding sequence is TGTGCCAGCAGTTACGCTGACAGGCCGATGGATGGCTACACCTTC. Protein sequence: CASSYADRPMDGYTF.

The V call is TRBV7-3, the J call TRBJ2-1; 14 nucleotides match TRBD2. Germline V gives CDR1 SGHTA, CDR2 FQGTGA. Trimming cost V 3 bases and J 9 bases; bases outside gene matches: 10. The CDR3 is made up of 17 amino acids. Written as DNA, the CDR3 is TGTGCCAGCAGCTTGCAACGACTAGCGGGGGGGCTGGGTGAGCAGTTCTTC. Its translation is CASSLQRLAGGLGEQFF.

This clone was found a few times. This chain links TRBV13 with TRBJ1-2, with no clear D. Looked up from germline, CDR1 is PRHDT and CDR2 is FYEKMQ (reference sequence). The CDR3 runs 14 residues. V gave up 6 bases and J gave up 2 bases, with 13 bases separating them. This chain's CDR3 is CASSWRTLNYGYTF. The CDR3 DNA is TGTGCCAGCAGTTGGAGGACTCTGAACTATGGCTACACCTTC.

The rearrangement joins TRBV4-3 to TRBJ2-2, with 8 nucleotides matching TRBD1. CDR3 size: 15 residues. J gave up 1 base and V 4 bases, and 2 bases lay outside the gene matches. In germline, CDR1 is LGHNA, CDR2 YSLEER. In DNA form, the CDR3 reads TGCGCCAGCAGCCCCGGGACAGGGAACACCGGGGAGCTGTTTTTT. As protein: CASSPGTGNTGELFF.

The chain employs TRBV4-1 and TRBJ1-1; 8 bases match TRBD1. This CDR3 contains 17 residues. Germline CDR1 reads MGHRA; CDR2 reads YSYEKL. The V and J ends lost 4 bases and 2 bases, in that order; junction bases with no gene match: 12. CDR3 in DNA: TGCGCCAGCAGCCTACTAACAGACAGGGGACCAAACACTGAAGCTTTCTTT. Translating it yields CASSLLTDRGPNTEAFF.

This chain connects TRBV2 to TRBJ1-2, with 7 bases fitting TRBD1. The CDR3 spans 15 residues. Losses at the gene ends were 8 bases for V and 4 bases for J; bases not matched to a gene: 13. The germline V gene encodes CDR1 SNHLY and CDR2 FYNNEI. Here the CDR3 reads CASPASTGFFYGYTF. CDR3 bases: TGTGCCAGCCCCGCCTCGACAGGGTTTTTCTATGGCTACACCTTC.

Concerning this clone: This CDR3 is also generated by other DNA sequences in the sample. CDR3 protein: CASSLQGGYEQYF. The CDR3 bases are TGTGCCAGCAGCTTACAAGGAGGGTACGAGCAGTACTTC. This chain connects TRBV7-2 to TRBJ2-7; D is perhaps TRBD2 (6 bases). This CDR3 is 13 amino acids long. Germline V lookup: CDR1 SGHTA, CDR2 FQGNSA. The V end was cut by 2 bases, the J end by 4 bases, with 9 bases between.

The chain couples TRBV2 to TRBJ2-7; 7 bases map to TRBD2. From germline, CDR1 is SNHLY and CDR2 FYNNEI. The junction had 9 bases not matched to a gene; V was cut back by 4 bases and J by 6 bases. The CDR3 length is 14 residues. The CDR3 DNA sequence: TGTGCCAGCAGTGCCCAAGCGGGACGAGCCGAGCAGTACTTC. Its protein is CASSAQAGRAEQYF.

The V and J genes are TRBV10-3 and TRBJ2-2, with D tentatively TRBD1 (5 bases). The CDR3 runs to 14 residues. Germline CDR1 is ENHRY and CDR2 is SYGVKD. Trimming left V 10 bases short and J 0 bases short, with 12 bases between. The DNA for the CDR3 is TGTGCCACTGGTGGGGCCACGAACACCGGGGAGCTGTTTTTT. This codes for CATGGATNTGELFF.